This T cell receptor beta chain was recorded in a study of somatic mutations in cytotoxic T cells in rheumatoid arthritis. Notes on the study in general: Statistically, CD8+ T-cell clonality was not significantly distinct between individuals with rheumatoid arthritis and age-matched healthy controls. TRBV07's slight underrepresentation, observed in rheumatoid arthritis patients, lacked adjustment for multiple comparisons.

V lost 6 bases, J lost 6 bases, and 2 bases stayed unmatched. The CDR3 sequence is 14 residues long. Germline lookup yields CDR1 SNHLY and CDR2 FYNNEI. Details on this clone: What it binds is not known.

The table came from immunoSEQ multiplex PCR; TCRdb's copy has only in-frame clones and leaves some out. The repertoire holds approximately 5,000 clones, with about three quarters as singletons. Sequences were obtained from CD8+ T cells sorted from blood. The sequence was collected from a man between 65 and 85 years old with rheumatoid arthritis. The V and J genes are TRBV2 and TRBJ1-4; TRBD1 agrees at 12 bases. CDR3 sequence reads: CASRGTGGDEKLFF. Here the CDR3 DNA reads TGTGCCAGCAGAGGGACAGGGGGCGATGAAAAACTGTTTTTT.